This T cell receptor (beta chain) was found in a study of blood T cell repertoires in COVID-19. Study-level information: Samples representing acute and convalescent COVID-19 were sourced from the United States, Italy and Spain.

The protocol was immunoSEQ multiplex PCR, while the TCRdb copy is restricted to in-frame clones and leaves out a portion. There are around 120,000 clones in the sample; 87% occur only once, and 7.7% lies in the top ten. This CDR3 comprises 18 residues. The trim removed 4 bases at V and 3 bases at J, leaving 6 bases unmatched. Germline CDR1 reads SGHNT; CDR2 reads YENEEA. The receptor's source is a human donor in a cohort sampled during active COVID-19. Sequencing was done on a sample of peripheral blood. The V call is TRBV11-3, the J call TRBJ2-1; TRBD2 matches at 16 bases. CDR3 amino acids: CASSSGLAGGQGYNEQFF. The CDR3 region has the DNA TGTGCCAGCAGCTCGGGACTAGCGGGGGGGCAAGGCTACAATGAGCAGTTCTTC.